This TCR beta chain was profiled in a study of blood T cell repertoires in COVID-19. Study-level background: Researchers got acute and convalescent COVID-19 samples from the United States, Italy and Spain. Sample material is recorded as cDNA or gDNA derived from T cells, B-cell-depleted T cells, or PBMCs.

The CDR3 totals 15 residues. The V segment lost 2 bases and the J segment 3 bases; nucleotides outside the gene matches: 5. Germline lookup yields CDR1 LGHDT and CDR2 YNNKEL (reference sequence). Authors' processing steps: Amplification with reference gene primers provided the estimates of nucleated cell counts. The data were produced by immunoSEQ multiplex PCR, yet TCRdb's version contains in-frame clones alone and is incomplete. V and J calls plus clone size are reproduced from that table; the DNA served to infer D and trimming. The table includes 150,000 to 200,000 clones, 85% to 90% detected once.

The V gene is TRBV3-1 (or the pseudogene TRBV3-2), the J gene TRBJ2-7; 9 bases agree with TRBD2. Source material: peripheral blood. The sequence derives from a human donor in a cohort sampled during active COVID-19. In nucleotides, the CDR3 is TGTGCCAGCAGCCAATTTCCTAGCGGGAACTACGAGCAGTACTTC. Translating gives CASSQFPSGNYEQYF.